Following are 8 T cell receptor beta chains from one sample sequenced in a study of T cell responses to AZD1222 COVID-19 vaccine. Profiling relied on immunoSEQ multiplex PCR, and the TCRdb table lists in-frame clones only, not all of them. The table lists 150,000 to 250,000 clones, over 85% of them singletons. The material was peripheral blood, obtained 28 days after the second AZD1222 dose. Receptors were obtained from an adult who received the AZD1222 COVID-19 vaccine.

The CDR3 loop reads CASSVGAPSYEQYF. The CDR3, as DNA: TGTGCCAGCAGCGTCGGGGCTCCCTCCTACGAGCAGTACTTC. J is TRBJ2-7 and V is TRBV9; the D gene could be TRBD1 or TRBD2 (5 bases each). The germline CDR1 and CDR2 sequences are SGDLS and YYNGEE. The CDR3 covers 14 residues. V lost 2 bases and J 0 bases, leaving 9 bases between the germline ends.

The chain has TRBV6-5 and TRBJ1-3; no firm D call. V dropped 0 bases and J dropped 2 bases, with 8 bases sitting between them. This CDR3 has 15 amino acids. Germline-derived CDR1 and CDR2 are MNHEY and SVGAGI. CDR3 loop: CASSYSIVAGNTIYF. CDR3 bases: TGTGCCAGCAGTTACTCGATCGTAGCTGGAAACACCATATATTTT.

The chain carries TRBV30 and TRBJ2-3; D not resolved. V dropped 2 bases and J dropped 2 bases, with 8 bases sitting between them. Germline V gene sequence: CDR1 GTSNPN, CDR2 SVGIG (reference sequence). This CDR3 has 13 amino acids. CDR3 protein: CAWSNGFTDTQYF. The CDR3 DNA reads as TGTGCCTGGAGTAATGGTTTCACAGATACGCAGTATTTT.

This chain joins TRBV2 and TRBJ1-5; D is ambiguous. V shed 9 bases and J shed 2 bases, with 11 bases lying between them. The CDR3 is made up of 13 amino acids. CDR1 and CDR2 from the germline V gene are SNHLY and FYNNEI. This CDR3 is CASSKEGNQPQHF. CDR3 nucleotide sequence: TGTGCCAGTTCTAAGGAGGGCAATCAGCCCCAGCATTTT.

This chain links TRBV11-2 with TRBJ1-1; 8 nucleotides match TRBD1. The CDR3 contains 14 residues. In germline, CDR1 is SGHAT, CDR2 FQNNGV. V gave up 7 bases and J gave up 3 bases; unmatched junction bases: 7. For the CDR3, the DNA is TGTGCCAGCACCAGGACAGGGTTTGACACTGAAGCTTTCTTT. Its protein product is CASTRTGFDTEAFF.

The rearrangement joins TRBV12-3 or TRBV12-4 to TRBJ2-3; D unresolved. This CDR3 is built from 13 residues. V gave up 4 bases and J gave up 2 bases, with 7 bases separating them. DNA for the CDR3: TGTGCCAGCAGTTCCTCGTTCACAGATACGCAGTATTTT. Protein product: CASSSSFTDTQYF.

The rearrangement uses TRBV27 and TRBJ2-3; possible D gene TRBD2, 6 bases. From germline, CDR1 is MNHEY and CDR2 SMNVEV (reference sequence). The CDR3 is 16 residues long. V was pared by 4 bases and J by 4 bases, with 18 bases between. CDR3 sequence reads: CASSSNRRERADTQYF. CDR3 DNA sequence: TGTGCCAGCAGTTCCAACAGGCGTGAGCGGGCAGATACGCAGTATTTT.

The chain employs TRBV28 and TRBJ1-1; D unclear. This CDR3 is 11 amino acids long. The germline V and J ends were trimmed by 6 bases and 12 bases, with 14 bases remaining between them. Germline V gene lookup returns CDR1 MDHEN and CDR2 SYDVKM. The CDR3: CASSLGGETFF. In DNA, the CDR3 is TGTGCCAGCAGCTTGGGCGGGGAGACTTTCTTT.